The sequence of this T cell receptor (beta chain) was determined in a study of blood T cell repertoires in COVID-19. Study in general: Both acute and convalescent COVID-19 samples were obtained from the United States, Italy and Spain.

In the original processing: Nucleated cell counts were estimated from reference gene primer amplification. The repertoire was sequenced with immunoSEQ multiplex PCR; TCRdb's copy has only in-frame clones and lacks some. V, J and clone size were drawn from that table, and D and trimming were deduced from the DNA. The sample comprises more than 250,000 clones, around 88% of which are singletons, and roughly 2.1% rests with the top ten. Germline V gene sequence: CDR1 SGHAT, CDR2 FQDESV (reference sequence). The CDR3 is made up of 15 amino acids. V was clipped by 4 bases and J by 2 bases; unmatched bases: 4.

This TCR derives from a woman aged 25 to 45 who had recovered from COVID-19. The chain has TRBV11-1 and TRBJ2-2, with 7 bases that match TRBD2. The sequencing input was peripheral blood. The CDR3 DNA follows: TGTGCCAGCAGCTCGACGGGGGGAAACACCGGGGAGCTGTTTTTT. This encodes CASSSTGGNTGELFF.